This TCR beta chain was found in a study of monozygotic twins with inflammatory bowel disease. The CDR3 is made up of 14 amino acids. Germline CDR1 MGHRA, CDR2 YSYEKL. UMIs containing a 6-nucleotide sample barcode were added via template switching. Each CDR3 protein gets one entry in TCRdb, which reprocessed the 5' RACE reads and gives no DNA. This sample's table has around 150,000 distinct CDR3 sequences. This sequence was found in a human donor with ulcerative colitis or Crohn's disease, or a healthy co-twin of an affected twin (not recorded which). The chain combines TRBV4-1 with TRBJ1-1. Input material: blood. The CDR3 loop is CASSLIGANTEAFF.